A single sample gave rise to the 24 T cell receptor beta chains below, sequenced in a study of control samples from healthy donors and cancer patients. Assay: immunoSEQ multiplex PCR; the TCRdb copy retains only in-frame clones and omits some. The sample has over 80,000 clones, roughly 86% seen once; the top ten hold approximately 2%. Sequenced input: blood. These receptors were obtained from a man aged 55 to 70 in good health.

This clone was recorded many times. CDR3 in amino acids: CASSLGPRQGNYGYTF. In DNA form, the CDR3 reads TGTGCCAGCAGCTTGGGGCCCCGACAGGGGAACTATGGCTACACCTTC. The V gene is TRBV5-6, the J gene TRBJ1-2, with TRBD1 matching over 8 bases. The CDR3 is 16 amino acids. With V trimmed by 0 bases and J by 2 bases, 6 bases remained unmatched. Germline V gene data show CDR1 as SGHDT and CDR2 as YYEEEE.

This chain joins TRBV7-8 and TRBJ1-5; D gene uncertain. The V gene's germline CDR1 is SGHVS and CDR2 FQNEAQ. CDR3 length: 13 amino acids. With 5 bases removed from V and 3 bases from J, the gap between germline ends came to 8 bases. The chain's CDR3 is CASSASPNQPQHF. CDR3 coding DNA: TGTGCCAGCAGCGCAAGCCCCAATCAGCCCCAGCATTTT.

This clone was detected only a few times. V gene TRBV20-1 combines with J gene TRBJ2-7; 9 bases agree with TRBD2. Germline values: CDR1 DFQATT, CDR2 SNEGSKA (reference sequence). The CDR3 covers 16 residues. With V trimmed by 3 bases and J by 1 base, 10 bases remained unmatched. The CDR3 protein is CSASLPSGGSSYEQYF. The CDR3 DNA reads TGCAGTGCTAGTTTACCAAGCGGGGGGTCTTCCTACGAGCAGTACTTC.

This clone turned up a few times. The junction shows a germline mismatch at one end, possibly a read error. The chain is built from TRBV20-1 and TRBJ1-2; D is unclear. CDR1 and CDR2 (germline): DFQATT, SNEGSKA (reference sequence). This CDR3 has 9 residues. Written as DNA, the CDR3 is TGCAGTCCTAACGATGGCTACACCTTC. Its protein is CSPNDGYTF.

This chain uses TRBV19 with TRBJ2-2; D is unclear. V was clipped by 2 bases and J by 8 bases, with 18 bases between them. The CDR3 spans 16 residues. Germline CDR1 reads LNHDA; CDR2 reads SQIVND (reference sequence). In DNA form, the CDR3 reads TGTGCCAGTAGTATAATCCCCCTGTCCCAGGCAGGGGAGCTGTTTTTT. Its translation: CASSIIPLSQAGELFF. Based on the CDR3 plus reference TRBV19 and TRBJ2-2, the full variable domain is DGGITQSPKYLFRKEGQNVTLSCEQNLNHDAMYWYRQDPGQGLRLIYYSQIVNDFQKGDIAEGYSVSREKKESFPLTVTSAQKNPTAFYLCASSIIPLSQAGELFFGEGSRLTVL.

The chain links TRBV9 to TRBJ2-1; 7 positions agree with TRBD2. In germline, CDR1 is SGDLS, CDR2 YYNGEE. CDR3 length: 14 residues. V lost 4 bases and J lost 2; bases outside the gene matches: 3. The CDR3 nucleotides are TGTGCCAGCAGCCCAAGCGGGACCTACAATGAGCAGTTCTTC. This translates into CASSPSGTYNEQFF.

As DNA, the CDR3 is TGTGCCAGCAGTCTGGACAGCGCGAACACCGGGGAGCTGTTTTTT. As protein: CASSLDSANTGELFF. The chain combines TRBV28 with TRBJ2-2, with D perhaps matching TRBD1 (6 bases). CDR1 and CDR2 from the germline V gene are MDHEN and SYDVKM. V lost 5 bases and J 0 bases, leaving 10 bases between the germline ends. The CDR3 runs 15 residues.

This chain connects TRBV18 to TRBJ2-7; no definite D call. The CDR3 spans 13 residues. Germline V gives CDR1 KGHSH, CDR2 LQKENI. V lost 3 bases and J lost 0, with 6 bases in between. The CDR3 DNA reads as TGTGCCAGCTCACCCCAGAGCTCCTACGAGCAGTACTTC. Its protein product is CASSPQSSYEQYF.

V usage is TRBV5-4 and J usage is TRBJ2-1, with 10 bases lining up with TRBD2. The CDR3 has 16 residues. Germline CDR1 reads SGHNT; CDR2 reads YYREEE (reference sequence). V shed 0 bases, J shed 3 bases, and the junction held 3 bases outside the gene matches. DNA of the CDR3: TGTGCCAGCAGCTTGGGGACTAGCGGATACTACAATGAGCAGTTCTTC. Its protein is CASSLGTSGYYNEQFF.

The gene calls are TRBV7-8 and TRBJ2-7; D might be TRBD1 (6 bases). V gave up 2 bases and J gave up 2 bases, with 10 bases separating them. Germline CDR1 and CDR2: SGHVS and FQNEAQ. This CDR3 is 14 amino acids long. The CDR3 sequence is CASSLMDSAYEQYF. In DNA form, the CDR3 reads TGTGCCAGCAGCTTAATGGACAGCGCCTACGAGCAGTACTTC.

The chain links TRBV7-9 to TRBJ1-2; 11 bases agree with TRBD1. Unmatched junction bases numbered 9, after V lost 1 base and J lost 8 bases. The CDR3 is 16 residues long. Germline CDR1 reads SEHNR; CDR2 reads FQNEAQ (reference sequence). Here the CDR3 reads CASSLVFGQGAGGYTF. DNA of the CDR3: TGTGCCAGCAGCTTAGTATTCGGACAGGGGGCCGGGGGCTACACCTTC.

This clone was detected only once. J is TRBJ2-3 and V is TRBV7-3, with 9 bases aligning to TRBD1. CDR3 length: 17 residues. In germline, CDR1 is SGHTA, CDR2 FQGTGA. V trimming: 2 bases; J trimming: 6 bases; junction bases outside the gene matches: 12. This CDR3 is CASSLLGTGSIGDTQYF. Written as DNA, the CDR3 is TGTGCCAGCAGCTTATTGGGGACAGGGAGTATTGGGGATACGCAGTATTTT. The whole variable domain, filled in from reference TRBV7-3 and TRBJ2-3, reads GAGVSQTPSNKVTEKGKYVELRCDPISGHTALYWYRQSLGQGPEFLIYFQGTGAADDSGLPNDRFFAVRPEGSVSTLKIQRTERGDSAVYLCASSLLGTGSIGDTQYFGPGTRLTVL.

V gene TRBV6-5 combines with J gene TRBJ2-3, with 10 bases fitting TRBD2. V shed 2 bases, J shed 4 bases, and the junction held 3 bases outside the gene matches. The CDR3 has 15 residues. Looked up from germline, CDR1 is MNHEY and CDR2 is SVGAGI. CDR3 bases: TGTGCCAGCAGTTACGCAGCGGGAGGGTCAGATACGCAGTATTTT. Translating gives CASSYAAGGSDTQYF.

Only one count was recorded for this clone. The genes are TRBV3-1 (or the pseudogene TRBV3-2) and TRBJ1-2; D remains ambiguous. The V gene's germline CDR1 is LGHDT and CDR2 YNNKEL (reference sequence). The length of the CDR3 is 14 residues. With 2 bases removed from V and 6 bases from J, the gap between germline ends came to 13 bases. CDR3 nucleotide sequence: TGTGCCAGCAGCCAAATGGGGTACTTCGATGGCTACACCTTC. Translating it yields CASSQMGYFDGYTF.

The rearrangement joins TRBV2 to TRBJ2-4; D gene ambiguous. CDR1 is SNHLY and CDR2 is FYNNEI in the germline V gene. The CDR3 has 13 amino acids. Trimming took off 9 bases at V and 1 base at J, with 10 bases between the two ends. CDR3 loop: CASASLAKNIQYF. The DNA for the CDR3 is TGTGCCAGTGCGTCCTTGGCCAAAAACATTCAGTACTTC.

The chain couples TRBV19 to TRBJ1-2, with 9 nucleotides matching TRBD1. The CDR3 length is 15 residues. The germline gives CDR1 LNHDA, CDR2 SQIVND (reference sequence). With V trimmed by 6 bases and J by 4 bases, 9 bases remained unmatched. The chain's CDR3 is CASRPVGTGTYGYTF. In nucleotides, the CDR3 is TGTGCCAGTAGGCCCGTCGGGACAGGGACCTATGGCTACACCTTC.

This clone came up once. V is TRBV9 and J is TRBJ1-1; D gene uncertain. V lost 3 bases to trimming and J lost 1 base, with 13 bases between them. CDR3 length: 15 amino acids. Germline-derived CDR1 and CDR2 are SGDLS and YYNGEE. The chain's CDR3 is CASSADRNENTEAFF. The CDR3 nucleotides are TGTGCCAGCAGCGCCGACCGGAACGAGAACACTGAAGCTTTCTTT.

This chain connects TRBV19 to TRBJ1-5; 7 bases agree with TRBD1. Germline CDR1 LNHDA, CDR2 SQIVND (reference sequence). J was trimmed by 6 bases and V by 7 bases; bases with no gene match: 12. The CDR3 sequence is 15 residues long. CDR3 coding DNA: TGTGCCAGTACCCTCCAGGGGGACCGGGGTCAGCCCCAGCATTTT. Protein sequence: CASTLQGDRGQPQHF.

This sequence joins TRBV7-2 and TRBJ2-5; 9 bases map to TRBD2. After removal of 4 bases from V and 5 bases from J, the junction contained 5 bases not matched to a gene. Per germline, CDR1 SGHTA and CDR2 FQGNSA. This CDR3 spans 14 amino acids. The CDR3 loop reads CASSYQRGAETQYF. In nucleotides, the CDR3 is TGTGCCAGCAGCTACCAGCGGGGGGCGGAGACCCAGTACTTC.

The gene calls are TRBV24-1 and TRBJ2-3; D might be TRBD1 (6 bases). Trimming took off 10 bases at V and 2 bases at J, with 12 bases between the two ends. In germline, CDR1 is KGHDR, CDR2 SFDVKD. The CDR3 has 13 residues. The CDR3, as DNA: TGTGCCACGGGGGACACAGTCACAGATACGCAGTATTTT. It translates to CATGDTVTDTQYF.

The chain is built from TRBV7-2 and TRBJ2-1; D is possibly TRBD1 (6 bases). This CDR3 is 13 amino acids long. Looked up from germline, CDR1 is SGHTA and CDR2 is FQGNSA. The V end was cut by 4 bases, the J end by 9 bases, with 13 bases between. In DNA, the CDR3 is TGTGCCAGCAGCTCCCAGGGGCCCCGTGAGCAGTTCTTC. Translated, it gives CASSSQGPREQFF. The variable domain in full, completed from reference TRBV7-2 and TRBJ2-1, reads GAGVSQSPSNKVTEKGKDVELRCDPISGHTALYWYRQSLGQGLEFLIYFQGNSAPDKSGLPSDRFSAERTGGSVSTLTIQRTQQEDSAVYLCASSSQGPREQFFGPGTRLTVL.

The V gene is TRBV2, the J gene TRBJ2-2, with 8 positions matching TRBD2. CDR1 SNHLY and CDR2 FYNNEI come from the germline V gene. The CDR3 has 15 residues. V shed 4 bases and J 4 bases; nucleotides not matched to a gene: 5. This CDR3 reads CASSALTSVTGELFF. The CDR3 bases are TGTGCCAGCAGTGCGCTGACTAGCGTCACCGGGGAGCTGTTTTTT.

The chain joins TRBV19 to TRBJ2-5; 8 bases are shared with TRBD1. The V segment lost 8 bases and the J segment 5 bases; nucleotides outside the gene matches: 7. Germline loops: CDR1 LNHDA, CDR2 SQIVND (reference sequence). The CDR3 is 13 residues long. The CDR3 loop is CASGQGAWETQYF. CDR3 nucleotide sequence: TGTGCCAGTGGGCAGGGGGCTTGGGAGACCCAGTACTTC. Full variable domain (missing parts from reference TRBV19 and TRBJ2-5): DGGITQSPKYLFRKEGQNVTLSCEQNLNHDAMYWYRQDPGQGLRLIYYSQIVNDFQKGDIAEGYSVSREKKESFPLTVTSAQKNPTAFYLCASGQGAWETQYFGPGTRLLVL.

V gene TRBV5-6 combines with J gene TRBJ1-2; the D gene is possibly TRBD1 (5 bases). V was trimmed by 0 bases and J by 4 bases, leaving 13 bases between them. CDR3 size: 15 residues. Germline V gives CDR1 SGHDT, CDR2 YYEEEE. CDR3 in amino acids: CASSLAGMGSYGYTF. CDR3 in DNA: TGTGCCAGCAGCTTGGCAGGGATGGGGAGCTATGGCTACACCTTC.